The sequence of this T cell receptor (beta chain) was determined in a study of blood T cell repertoires in COVID-19. V was pared by 7 bases and J by 5 bases, with 7 bases of the junction left unmatched. The germline V gene encodes CDR1 SNHLY and CDR2 FYNNEI. The CDR3 is 14 residues long. Assay: immunoSEQ multiplex PCR; the TCRdb copy retains only in-frame clones and omits some. The data hold about 88,000 clones, with around nine tenths observed a single time. The TCR was taken from a man aged 60 to 69 with acute or convalescent COVID-19. The V and J genes are TRBV2 and TRBJ2-2; 7 bases match TRBD2. The sequenced sample was peripheral blood. The CDR3 region has the DNA TGTGCCAGCAACGCGGGAGTACGGACCGGGGAGCTGTTTTTT. It specifies CASNAGVRTGELFF.